These T cell receptor beta chains were read from a single sample in a study of cytomegalovirus exposure and HLA in healthy donors. Assay: immunoSEQ multiplex PCR; the TCRdb copy retains only in-frame clones and omits some. The sample has about 170,000 clones; about four fifths are singletons. Specimen: PBMCs. These receptors all stem from a male donor in good health and CMV-seronegative. CDR3s include the opening cysteine and the closing phenylalanine or tryptophan. The order of the fields is clone size, J gene, V gene, D gene, CDR3 protein, CDR3 DNA. A D gene is named only where the DNA matches it firmly. A row's size may be missing; if present it is once, few, many or a size class.

few	TRBJ1-1	TRBV30	NA	CAGLQRGEAFF	TGTGCCGGACTCCAGCGTGGTGAAGCTTTCTTT
NA	TRBJ1-4	TRBV4-1	NA	CASSQDMGASEKLFF	TGCGCCAGCAGCCAAGATATGGGGGCTTCTGAAAAACTGTTTTTT
NA	TRBJ2-1	TRBV10-3	TRBD2	CAISATSGGNNEQFF	TGTGCCATCAGTGCAACTAGCGGGGGAAACAATGAGCAGTTCTTC
NA	TRBJ2-5	TRBV28	NA	CASVKLGARLSETQYF	TGTGCCAGCGTAAAGTTGGGGGCGCGTCTTTCCGAGACCCAGTACTTC
NA	TRBJ1-4	TRBV2	NA	CASRQVVTNEKLFF	TGTGCCAGCAGACAGGTTGTAACTAATGAAAAACTGTTTTTT
NA	TRBJ1-2	TRBV27	TRBD1	CASSLSTGQGYTF	TGTGCCAGCAGTTTATCGACGGGACAGGGCTACACCTTC
NA	TRBJ2-7	TRBV28	TRBD2	CATGGGLYEQYF	TGTGCCACCGGGGGGGGCCTCTACGAGCAGTACTTC
NA	TRBJ2-7	TRBV9	TRBD1	CASSEGTGANEQYF	TGTGCCAGCAGCGAAGGGACAGGGGCAAACGAGCAGTACTTC
few	TRBJ1-2	TRBV6-6	NA	CASSGDNWGSGYTF	TGTGCCAGCAGTGGGGACAATTGGGGGAGCGGCTACACCTTC
NA	TRBJ2-3	TRBV7-3	TRBD2	CASSLLGGGSLLDTQYF	TGTGCCAGCAGCCTCCTAGGAGGCGGGAGTCTACTGGATACGCAGTATTTT
NA	TRBJ2-7	TRBV15	NA	CATSRIHRDQKPYEQYF	TGTGCCACCAGCAGAATACATCGGGATCAGAAACCCTACGAGCAGTACTTC
NA	TRBJ1-2	TRBV7-9	NA	CASSKLSEGYTF	TGTGCCAGCTCCAAATTATCGGAGGGCTACACCTTC
NA	TRBJ2-3	TRBV6-5	NA	CATRNGLASDTQYF	TGTGCCACCAGGAATGGGCTAGCGTCAGATACGCAGTATTTT
NA	TRBJ2-1	TRBV9	TRBD2	CASSVGSSGIYNEQFF	TGTGCCAGCAGCGTGGGCTCTAGCGGGATATACAATGAGCAGTTCTTC
NA	TRBJ2-3	TRBV14	TRBD2	CASSRPSGGADTQYF	TGTGCCAGCAGCCGGCCTAGCGGGGGGGCAGATACGCAGTATTTT
NA	TRBJ2-7	TRBV7-3	TRBD1	CASSLGDSYEQYF	TGTGCCAGCAGCTTAGGGGACAGCTACGAGCAGTACTTC
few	TRBJ1-2	TRBV7-9	NA	CSSSSLPGLLNYGYTF	TGTTCCAGCAGCTCCCTCCCGGGACTTCTTAACTATGGCTACACCTTC
NA	TRBJ1-1	TRBV6-4	TRBD1	CASSRDRVHTEAFF	TGTGCCAGCAGCCGGGACAGGGTCCACACTGAAGCTTTCTTT
NA	TRBJ2-7	TRBV11-1	NA	CASSLVGTSGGYEQYF	TGTGCCAGCAGCTTAGTAGGGACTTCAGGAGGGTACGAGCAGTACTTC
once	TRBJ1-5	TRBV6-5	NA	CASSERVNQPQHF	TGTGCCAGCAGCGAACGGGTAAATCAGCCCCAGCATTTT
once	TRBJ1-5	TRBV7-2	TRBD1	CASSRNQGADNQPQHF	TGTGCCAGCAGCCGTAACCAGGGGGCAGACAATCAGCCCCAGCATTTT
few	TRBJ2-7	TRBV5-6	NA	CASSLGLNEQYF	TGTGCCAGCAGCTTGGGGCTTAACGAGCAGTACTTC
NA	TRBJ1-5	TRBV6-1	TRBD1	CASSSDRGWTQPQHF	TGTGCCAGCAGTTCGGACAGGGGGTGGACTCAGCCCCAGCATTTT
NA	TRBJ1-5	TRBV20-1	NA	CSAQSDQPQHF	TGCAGTGCTCAAAGCGATCAGCCCCAGCATTTT
NA	TRBJ2-1	TRBV6-5	TRBD1	CASRPGQANNEQFF	TGTGCCAGCAGGCCGGGACAGGCGAACAATGAGCAGTTCTTC
NA	TRBJ2-2	TRBV6-6	TRBD1	CASALTGLNTGELFF	TGTGCCAGCGCCTTGACAGGGTTGAACACCGGGGAGCTGTTTTTT
NA	TRBJ2-7	TRBV11-2	TRBD2	CASTNRLAEPYEQYF	TGTGCCAGCACCAACAGACTAGCGGAACCCTACGAGCAGTACTTC
NA	TRBJ2-5	TRBV7-2	TRBD2	CASSLEGLAGREQYF	TGTGCCAGCAGCTTAGAAGGGCTAGCGGGACGGGAGCAGTACTTC
NA	TRBJ1-1	TRBV28	NA	CASTRDTNTEAFF	TGTGCCAGCACCAGAGACACGAACACTGAAGCTTTCTTT
NA	TRBJ2-5	TRBV9	TRBD2	CASSPAVLAGGPETQYF	TGTGCCAGCAGCCCGGCGGTACTAGCGGGGGGCCCAGAGACCCAGTACTTC
NA	TRBJ2-7	TRBV9	TRBD1	CASSGGTGTPSYEQYF	TGTGCCAGCAGCGGGGGGACAGGAACCCCCTCCTACGAGCAGTACTTC
NA	TRBJ2-1	TRBV6-6	NA	CASSPGAPSYNEQFF	TGTGCCAGCAGTCCAGGGGCACCATCCTACAATGAGCAGTTCTTC
once	TRBJ2-7	TRBV2	TRBD1	CASGGQTYEQYF	TGTGCCAGCGGGGGACAGACCTACGAGCAGTACTTC
once	TRBJ2-3	TRBV7-2	TRBD2	CASSPTSGSTDTQYF	TGTGCCAGCAGCCCGACTAGCGGGTCCACAGATACGCAGTATTTT
NA	TRBJ2-1	TRBV11-3	NA	CASSLGRPAGNEQFF	TGTGCCAGCAGCTTAGGGCGGCCGGCCGGCAATGAGCAGTTCTTC
NA	TRBJ2-3	TRBV5-1	TRBD1	CASSPKPTGIYTDTQYF	TGCGCCAGCAGCCCAAAACCGACAGGGATTTACACAGATACGCAGTATTTT
once	TRBJ1-2	TRBV5-1	NA	CASNLDSVGYGYTF	TGCGCCAGCAACTTGGACAGTGTGGGCTATGGCTACACCTTC
NA	TRBJ1-1	TRBV5-4	NA	CASTSGGVAMNTEAFF	TGTGCCAGCACTAGCGGGGGGGTAGCCATGAACACTGAAGCTTTCTTT
NA	TRBJ2-3	TRBV25-1	NA	CASSESTGLGDTQYF	TGTGCCAGCAGTGAAAGTACAGGGTTGGGGGATACGCAGTATTTT
NA	TRBJ1-5	TRBV19	NA	CASSIGGDSNQPQHF	TGTGCCAGTAGTATTGGGGGGGATAGCAATCAGCCCCAGCATTTT
NA	TRBJ1-3	TRBV5-4	NA	CASSLGQDGNTIYF	TGTGCCAGCAGCTTGGGACAGGATGGAAACACCATATATTTT
few	TRBJ1-2	TRBV6-5	NA	CASSEALLGYTF	TGTGCCAGCAGTGAAGCATTACTGGGCTACACCTTC
NA	TRBJ2-7	TRBV9	NA	CASSAGGGVRDGDYEQYF	TGTGCCAGCAGCGCCGGCGGAGGGGTGAGGGACGGTGACTACGAGCAGTACTTC
NA	TRBJ1-2	TRBV7-9	NA	CASSSSGVGYTF	TGTGCCAGCAGCTCCTCGGGGGTTGGCTACACCTTC
NA	TRBJ2-5	TRBV5-1	NA	CASSRAGQETQYF	TGCGCCAGCAGTCGGGCGGGCCAAGAGACCCAGTACTTC